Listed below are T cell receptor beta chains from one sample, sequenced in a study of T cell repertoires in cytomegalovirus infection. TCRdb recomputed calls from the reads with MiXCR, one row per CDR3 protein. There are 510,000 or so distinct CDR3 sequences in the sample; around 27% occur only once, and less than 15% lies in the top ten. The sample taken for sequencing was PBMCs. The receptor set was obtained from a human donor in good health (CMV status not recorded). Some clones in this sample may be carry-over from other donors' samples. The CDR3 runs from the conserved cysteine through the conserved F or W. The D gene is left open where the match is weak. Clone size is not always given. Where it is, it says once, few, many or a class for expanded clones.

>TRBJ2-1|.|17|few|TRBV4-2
TGTGCCAGCAGCCAAGATCTTAGGGGGGAGGGCCTCGGTGAGCAGTTCTTC
CASSQDLRGEGLGEQFF
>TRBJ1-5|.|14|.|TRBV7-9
TGTGCCAGCAGCCAGGCGGAGGGCTATCAGCCCCAGCATTTT
CASSQAEGYQPQHF
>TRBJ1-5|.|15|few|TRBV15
TGTGCCACCAGCAGAGACAGGGGTCACAATCAGCCCCAGCATTTT
CATSRDRGHNQPQHF
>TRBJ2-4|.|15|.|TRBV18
TGTGCCAGCTCACGCGACAGGATTGATAAAAGCATTCAGTACTTC
CASSRDRIDKSIQYF
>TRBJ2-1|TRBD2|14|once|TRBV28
TGTGCCAGCAACGAGGGAGGGCAAGTGAGGGAGCAGTTCTTC
CASNEGGQVREQFF
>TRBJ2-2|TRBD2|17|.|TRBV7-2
TGTGCCAGCAGCCTCGGGGGGGGAGGGAGGAACACCGGGGAGCTGTTTTTT
CASSLGGGGRNTGELFF
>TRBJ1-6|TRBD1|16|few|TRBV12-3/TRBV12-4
TGTGCCAGCAGTTCAACGACAGGGATAAGGAATTCACCCCTCCACTTT
CASSSTTGIRNSPLHF
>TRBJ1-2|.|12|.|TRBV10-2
TGCGCCAGCAGTGAACTGGGTAAAGGCTACACCTTC
CASSELGKGYTF
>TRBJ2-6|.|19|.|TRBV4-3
TGCGCCAGCAGCCAAAAAATAGGGGGTGGCGGGGCTGGGGCCAACGTCCTGACTTTC
CASSQKIGGGGAGANVLTF
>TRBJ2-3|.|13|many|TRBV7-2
TGTGCCAGCAGCCGCCTAGTTGGAGATACGCAGTATTTT
CASSRLVGDTQYF
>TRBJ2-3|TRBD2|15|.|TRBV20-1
TGCAGTGCTAGAGGGACTAGCGGGAGGAGGGATACGCAGTATTTT
CSARGTSGRRDTQYF
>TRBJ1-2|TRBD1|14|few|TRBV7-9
TGTGCCAGCAGCTGGACAGGGTTCACGGATGGCTACACCTTC
CASSWTGFTDGYTF
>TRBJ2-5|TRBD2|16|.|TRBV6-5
TGTGCCAGCAGGACCTTCCTAACGTCCGGGGGGGAGACCCAGTACTTC
CASRTFLTSGGETQYF
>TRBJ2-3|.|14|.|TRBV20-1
TGCAGTGCTAGAGACCAAAGAAGCACAGATACGCAGTATTTT
CSARDQRSTDTQYF
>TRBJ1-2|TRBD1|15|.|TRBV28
TGTGCCAGCGTGACGCTGCAGGGGGCTATCTATGGCTACACCTTC
CASVTLQGAIYGYTF
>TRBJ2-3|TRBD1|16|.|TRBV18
TGTGCCAGCTCACCTCAACAGGGGGTTGTAGGAGATACGCAGTATTTT
CASSPQQGVVGDTQYF
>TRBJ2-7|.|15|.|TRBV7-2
TGTGCCAGCAGCTCAGCGGCACCACAACTCGGGGAGCAGTACTTC
CASSSAAPQLGEQYF
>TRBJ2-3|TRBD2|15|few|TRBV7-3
TGTGCCAGCAGCTCCATAGCGGGACGCACAGATACGCAGTATTTT
CASSSIAGRTDTQYF
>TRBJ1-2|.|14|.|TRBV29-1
TGCAGCGTCAACCCCGGACAGTCCAACTATGGCTACACCTTC
CSVNPGQSNYGYTF
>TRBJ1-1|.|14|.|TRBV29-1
TGCAGCGTCCGAGTTCAGGGAGCTAACACTGAAGCTTTCTTT
CSVRVQGANTEAFF
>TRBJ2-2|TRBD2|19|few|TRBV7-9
TGTGCCAGCAGCTCTAATTATGGACTAGCGAGCCCGAACACCGGGGAGCTGTTTTTT
CASSSNYGLASPNTGELFF
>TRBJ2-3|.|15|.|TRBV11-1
TGTGCCAGCAGCCCGAGGGTACTCAGTCGGGATACGCAGTATTTT
CASSPRVLSRDTQYF
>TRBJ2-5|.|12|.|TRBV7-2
TGTGCCAGCAGCTGGGCTGAAGAGACCCAGTACTTC
CASSWAEETQYF
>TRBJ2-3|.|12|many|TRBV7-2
TGTGCCAGCAGCATCCGAGTGGGTACGCAGTATTTT
CASSIRVGTQYF
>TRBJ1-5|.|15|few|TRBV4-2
TGTGCCAGCAGCCAAGAATACGAGCGGGGTCAGCCCCAGCATTTT
CASSQEYERGQPQHF
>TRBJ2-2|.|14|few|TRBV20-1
TGCAGTGCTAGAGATAGGACTAAGACCGGGGAGCTGTTTTTT
CSARDRTKTGELFF
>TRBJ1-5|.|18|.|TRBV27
TGTGCCAGCAGTTTAAGGTTTAGAGGGGACTATAGCAATCAGCCCCAGCATTTT
CASSLRFRGDYSNQPQHF
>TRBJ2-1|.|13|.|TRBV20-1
TGCAGTGCGGAAACTGACTCGTACAATGAGCAGTTCTTC
CSAETDSYNEQFF
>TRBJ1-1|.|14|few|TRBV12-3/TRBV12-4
TGTGCCAGCAGCACCGGGCCCCCACCCACTGAAGCTTTCTTT
CASSTGPPPTEAFF
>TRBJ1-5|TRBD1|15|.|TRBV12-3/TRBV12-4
TGTGCCAGCAGAAAGGACAGGGATGGCAATCAGCCCCAGCATTTT
CASRKDRDGNQPQHF
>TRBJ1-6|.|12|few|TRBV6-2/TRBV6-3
TGTGCCAGCCGGGACACGGATTCACCCCTCCACTTT
CASRDTDSPLHF
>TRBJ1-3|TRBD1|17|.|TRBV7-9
TGTGCCAGCAGCCCAACTCGGGGACAGGTCTCTGGAAACACCATATATTTT
CASSPTRGQVSGNTIYF
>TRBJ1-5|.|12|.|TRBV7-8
TGTGCCAGCAGCGTATCATTTCAGCCCCAGCATTTT
CASSVSFQPQHF
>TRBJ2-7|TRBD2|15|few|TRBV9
TGTGCCAGCAGCGAGACTAGCACAACGCTCTACGAGCAGTACTTC
CASSETSTTLYEQYF
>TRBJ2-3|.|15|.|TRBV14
TGTGCCAGCAGCCGGATTACAGGGTTCCCAGATACGCAGTATTTT
CASSRITGFPDTQYF
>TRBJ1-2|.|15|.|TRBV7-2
TGTGCCAGCAGCTTTGGTGGGCAGGGAAGATATGGCTACACCTTC
CASSFGGQGRYGYTF
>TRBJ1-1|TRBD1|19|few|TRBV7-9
TGTGCCAGCAGCTTTTTAATTCTGAGGACAGGGGGCATGAACACTGAAGCTTTCTTT
CASSFLILRTGGMNTEAFF
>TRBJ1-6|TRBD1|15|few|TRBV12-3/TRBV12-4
TGTGCCAGCAGTCTGACAGGGGGTGGGGCGTCACCCCTCCACTTT
CASSLTGGGASPLHF
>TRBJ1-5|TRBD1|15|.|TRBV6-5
TGTGCCAGCAGTTTATCACAGGGGAGGAATCAGCCCCAGCATTTT
CASSLSQGRNQPQHF
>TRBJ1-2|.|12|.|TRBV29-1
TGCAGCGTTGAGGCAGGAGGAGGAGGCTACACCTTC
CSVEAGGGGYTF
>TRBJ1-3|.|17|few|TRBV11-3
TGTGCCAGCAGCGTTACAGCTGCCGGATCCTCTGGAAACACCATATATTTT
CASSVTAAGSSGNTIYF
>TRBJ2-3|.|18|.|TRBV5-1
TGCGCCAGCAGCTTGGATGGGGAACCACCTAGAAGCACAGATACGCAGTATTTT
CASSLDGEPPRSTDTQYF
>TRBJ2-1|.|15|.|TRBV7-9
TGTGCCAGCAGCTTAGTCCAGGGGTCCTACAATGAGCAGTTCTTC
CASSLVQGSYNEQFF
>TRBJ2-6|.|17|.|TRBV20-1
TGCAGTGCTAGAGATCAGCTCGGAACCTCTGGGGCCAACGTCCTGACTTTC
CSARDQLGTSGANVLTF
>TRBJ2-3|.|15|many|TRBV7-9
TGTGCCAGCAGCCCACAGTCCGTCGGCACAGATACGCAGTATTTT
CASSPQSVGTDTQYF
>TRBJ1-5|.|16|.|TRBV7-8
TGTGCCAGCAGCTTAGGGGCCCGACTTAGCAATCAGCCCCAGCATTTT
CASSLGARLSNQPQHF
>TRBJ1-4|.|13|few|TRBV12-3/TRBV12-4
TGTGCCAGCAGTCGACAGAGGATGGAAAAACTGTTTTTT
CASSRQRMEKLFF
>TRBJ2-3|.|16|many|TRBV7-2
TGTGCCAGCAGTATTAGTGCGGGGGCGAGGACAGATACGCAGTATTTT
CASSISAGARTDTQYF
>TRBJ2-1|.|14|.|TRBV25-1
TGTGCCAGCAGTGAGGGGGTTTCCTACAATGAGCAGTTCTTC
CASSEGVSYNEQFF
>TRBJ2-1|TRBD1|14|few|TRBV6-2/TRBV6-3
TGTGCCAGCAGTGTATGGACAGGAGACAATGAGCAGTTCTTC
CASSVWTGDNEQFF
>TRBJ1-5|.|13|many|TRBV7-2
TGTGCCAGCAGCGTATCCCCGGATCAGCCCCAGCATTTT
CASSVSPDQPQHF
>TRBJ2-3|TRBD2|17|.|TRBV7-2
TGTGCCAGCAGCTTAGCCGCGGCGGGAGGAAACACAGATACGCAGTATTTT
CASSLAAAGGNTDTQYF
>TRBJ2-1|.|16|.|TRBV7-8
TGTGCCAGCACCCCGAGTTGGAGGGCCGGGGAGAGTGAGCAGTTCTTC
CASTPSWRAGESEQFF
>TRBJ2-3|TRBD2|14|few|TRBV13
TGTGCCAGCAGCCAAAGCGGGAGGACAGATACGCAGTATTTT
CASSQSGRTDTQYF
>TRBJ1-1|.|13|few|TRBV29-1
TGCAGCGTTGCTTCTGACGGTTACACTGAAGCTTTCTTT
CSVASDGYTEAFF
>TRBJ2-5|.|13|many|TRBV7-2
TGTGCCAGCAGCCCCCCCGGACGGGGGACCCAGTACTTC
CASSPPGRGTQYF
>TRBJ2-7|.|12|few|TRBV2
TGTGCCAGCAGGATGAGCTCCTACGAGCAGTACTTC
CASRMSSYEQYF
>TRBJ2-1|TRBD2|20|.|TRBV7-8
TGTGCCAGCAGCCCAGCATGGGGGACTAGCGGGAGGGAGGCCTACAATGAGCAGTTCTTC
CASSPAWGTSGREAYNEQFF
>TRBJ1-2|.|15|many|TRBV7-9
TGTGCCAGCAGTCTAGGGGCTGTTGGCGGCTATGGCTACACCTTC
CASSLGAVGGYGYTF